This paragraph reports one T cell receptor (beta chain). Its specificity is unknown. Assay: immunoSEQ multiplex PCR; the TCRdb copy retains only in-frame clones and omits some. This table holds 30,000 to 40,000 clones, 78% found once. This sample is part of a study of T cells in localized non-small cell lung cancer. Study-level findings and limits: T cell clonality was highest in uninvolved adjacent lung, above tumor.

Germline V gives CDR1 SGDLS, CDR2 YYNGEE. The CDR3 sequence is 14 residues long. V was cut by 0 bases and J by 6 bases, with 13 bases left in between. This TCR came from a male donor older than 55 with stage II squamous cell lung carcinoma. The material sequenced was peripheral blood, taken before any cancer treatment. The V call is TRBV9, the J call TRBJ2-7; tentative D call: TRBD1 (5 bases). CDR3: CASSVEGVMGEQYF. Written as DNA, the CDR3 is TGTGCCAGCAGCGTAGAAGGGGTAATGGGCGAGCAGTACTTC.